The source of this TCR beta chain is a study of cytomegalovirus exposure and HLA in healthy donors. Points on this clone: The antigen remains undetermined.

Points from the study as a whole: Productive rates of about 90% or about 30% were seen for most TCR beta V segments in an earlier analysis.

13 Jbeta primers and 60 Vbeta primers were used for the PCR. Here immunoSEQ multiplex PCR was the method, and the copy in TCRdb shows in-frame clones only, minus some. The sample lists around 150,000 clones; 63% were seen once. V lost 0 bases to trimming and J lost 5 bases, with 14 bases between them. The germline V gene has CDR1 LGHNA and CDR2 YSLEER. The CDR3 is made up of 15 amino acids. The specimen sequenced was PBMCs. This sequence joins TRBV4-3 and TRBJ2-7, with a possible D match to TRBD2 (5 bases). This TCR came from a woman aged 55-70 years in good health and CMV-seropositive. CDR3 loop: CASSQDKDGLDEQYF. In DNA form, the CDR3 reads TGCGCCAGCAGCCAAGATAAGGACGGACTCGACGAGCAGTACTTC.